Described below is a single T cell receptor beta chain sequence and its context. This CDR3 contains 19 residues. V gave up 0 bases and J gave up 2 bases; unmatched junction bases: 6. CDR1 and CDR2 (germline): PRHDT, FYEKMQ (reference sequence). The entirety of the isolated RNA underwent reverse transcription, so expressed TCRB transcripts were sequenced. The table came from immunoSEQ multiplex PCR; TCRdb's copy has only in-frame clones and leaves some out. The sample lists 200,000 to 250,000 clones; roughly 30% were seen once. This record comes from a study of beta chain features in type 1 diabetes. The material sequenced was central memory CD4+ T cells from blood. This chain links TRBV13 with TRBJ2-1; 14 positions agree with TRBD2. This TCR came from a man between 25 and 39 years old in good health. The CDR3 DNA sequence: TGTGCCAGCAGCTTAGGCCCCCGACTAGCGGGGGGGCCCTACAATGAGCAGTTCTTC. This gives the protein CASSLGPRLAGGPYNEQFF.